Below are 18 T cell receptor beta chains sequenced from a single sample in a study of spatial heterogeneity in lung cancer. The time point here: sample taken at primary tumor resection. Antigen specificity for these receptors is unknown. Whole-study findings and limits: For expanded intratumoral alpha and beta TCRs, counts tracked tumor mutation counts.

TCRdb independently ran MiXCR on the 5' RACE reads; one entry per CDR3 protein. The sample includes some 1,800 distinct CDR3 sequences, 8% to 9.5% of them seen just once. This sample comprised lung tumor tissue, obtained at surgery. All receptors come from a female donor with early-stage non-small cell lung cancer.

By proportion, this clonotype is medium-sized. The V and J genes are TRBV6-5 and TRBJ1-6, with D possibly matching TRBD1 (5 bases). The germline gives CDR1 MNHEY, CDR2 SVGAGI. The CDR3 has 13 amino acids. V was pared by 6 bases and J by 6 bases, with 9 bases between. CDR3 sequence reads: CASSGGFNSPLHF. CDR3 nucleotides: TGTGCCAGCAGCGGGGGATTTAATTCACCCCTCCACTTT.

This clonotype was seen ten or more times. The chain has TRBV29-1 and TRBJ2-7; D is possibly TRBD1 or TRBD2 (5 bases each). Looked up from germline, CDR1 is SQVTM and CDR2 is ANQGSEA. The CDR3 runs 11 residues. V shed 7 bases and J shed 6 bases, with 13 bases lying between them. The CDR3 DNA is TGCAGCGCCCGGGACCTCGGCGAGCAGTACTTC. Its translation is CSARDLGEQYF.

This chain uses TRBV18 with TRBJ2-7; the match to TRBD1 covers 10 bases. CDR3 length: 18 residues. Germline V gives CDR1 KGHSH, CDR2 LQKENI. Trimming took 3 bases from V and 5 from J; bases not matched to a gene: 16. CDR3 sequence: CASSPLPPSGQGFDEQYF. DNA of the CDR3: TGTGCCAGCTCACCCTTACCCCCCTCGGGACAGGGGTTCGACGAGCAGTACTTC.

This clonotype ranks as medium-sized. This rearrangement joins TRBV30 to TRBJ2-2; 7 positions agree with TRBD2. The CDR3 runs 16 residues. In germline, CDR1 is GTSNPN, CDR2 SVGIG (reference sequence). V trimming: 2 bases; J trimming: 2 bases; junction bases outside the gene matches: 8. In nucleotides, the CDR3 is TGTGCCTGGAGTTCAGGACTAGGTTACAACACCGGGGAGCTGTTTTTT. It is translated as CAWSSGLGYNTGELFF.

There are many counts of this clonotype. This chain connects TRBV2 to TRBJ2-7, with D uncertain. The CDR3 extends over 13 amino acids. Looked up from germline, CDR1 is SNHLY and CDR2 is FYNNEI. V was shortened by 7 bases and J by 3 bases, with 13 bases between the two germline ends. The CDR3 sequence: CASTKNWHYEQYF. CDR3 bases: TGTGCCAGCACCAAAAATTGGCACTACGAGCAGTACTTC.

By frequency in the sample, this clonotype is medium-sized. V usage is TRBV27 and J usage is TRBJ1-2; D call uncertain. The CDR3 is made up of 14 amino acids. The germline V and J ends were trimmed by 0 bases and 8 bases, with 13 bases remaining between them. Germline assignment: CDR1 MNHEY and CDR2 SMNVEV (reference sequence). CDR3 in DNA: TGTGCCAGCAGTTTATCGGTGAAAGACGCGGGCTACACCTTC. The encoded protein is CASSLSVKDAGYTF.

By share, this clonotype ranks as large. The rearrangement links TRBV5-1 to TRBJ1-2, with D hard to call. The V gene's germline CDR1 is SGHRS and CDR2 YFSETQ. V lost 0 bases and J 6 bases, leaving 9 bases between the germline ends. The CDR3 length is 13 residues. Written as DNA, the CDR3 is TGCGCCAGCAGCTTGGGACTAGACCATGGCTACACCTTC. It specifies CASSLGLDHGYTF.

This clonotype has a handful of counts. A much bigger clone sits one base away, suggesting this may be a read error. The chain links TRBV7-2 to TRBJ2-5; D is ambiguous. The CDR3 is 12 residues long. V lost 5 bases and J lost 5, with 9 bases in between. Germline V lookup: CDR1 SGHTA, CDR2 FQGNSA. CDR3 protein: CTSSRTMETQYF. The CDR3, as DNA: TGTACCAGCAGCCGTACCATGGAGACCCAGTACTTC. The full variable domain, its missing parts supplied by reference TRBV7-2 and TRBJ2-5, is GAGVSQSPSNKVTEKGKDVELRCDPISGHTALYWYRQSLGQGLEFLIYFQGNSAPDKSGLPSDRFSAERTGGSVSTLTIQRTQQEDSAVYLCTSSRTMETQYFGPGTRLLVL.

This clonotype is medium-sized (0.01 to 0.1%). The V call is TRBV7-9, the J call TRBJ2-3; 13 bases align to TRBD2. V was clipped by 5 bases and J by 8 bases; unmatched bases: 4. Germline CDR1 and CDR2: SEHNR and FQNEAQ (reference sequence). CDR3 length: 14 residues. This CDR3 is CASSPGTSGATQYF. For the CDR3, the DNA is TGTGCCAGCAGCCCCGGGACTAGCGGGGCTACGCAGTATTTT.

This clonotype is judged medium-sized (0.01 to 0.1%). The CDR3 sequence: CASSPRWDIYEQYF. As DNA, the CDR3 is TGTGCCAGCAGCCCTAGGTGGGACATCTACGAGCAGTACTTC. The chain couples TRBV7-9 to TRBJ2-7, with D possibly matching TRBD1 (6 bases). Germline V lookup: CDR1 SEHNR, CDR2 FQNEAQ (reference sequence). The CDR3 extends over 14 amino acids. V was clipped by 5 bases and J by 3 bases, with 14 bases between them.

This clonotype qualifies as medium-sized (0.01 to 0.1%). The chain employs TRBV5-1 and TRBJ2-1; 7 nucleotides agree with TRBD2. This CDR3 is 15 amino acids long. Trimming took 4 bases from V and 5 from J; bases not matched to a gene: 9. Germline loops: CDR1 SGHRS, CDR2 YFSETQ. The CDR3 sequence: CASSQTSRRDNEQFF. CDR3 DNA: TGCGCCAGCAGCCAGACTAGCAGGAGGGACAATGAGCAGTTCTTC. Full variable domain (missing parts from reference TRBV5-1 and TRBJ2-1): KAGVTQTPRYLIKTRGQQVTLSCSPISGHRSVSWYQQTPGQGLQFLFEYFSETQRNKGNFPGRFSGRQFSNSRSEMNVSTLELGDSALYLCASSQTSRRDNEQFFGPGTRLTVL.

This clonotype was detected only a few times. The chain joins TRBV7-8 to TRBJ2-1; D possibly corresponds to TRBD2 (5 bases). V was trimmed by 4 bases and J by 8 bases, leaving 27 bases between them. Germline CDR1 is SGHVS and CDR2 is FQNEAQ. The CDR3 is 18 residues long. The CDR3 reads CASSSHISFGVLYHEQFF. Here the CDR3 DNA reads TGTGCCAGCAGCTCCCACATAAGTTTCGGGGTACTGTATCATGAGCAGTTCTTC.

This clonotype is termed medium-sized. This chain links TRBV29-1 with TRBJ1-1, with a tentative D call TRBD1 (5 bases). This CDR3 contains 12 residues. V dropped 1 base and J dropped 11 bases, with 14 bases sitting between them. Germline CDR1 reads SQVTM; CDR2 reads ANQGSEA. In DNA form, the CDR3 reads TGCAGCGTTGAAGGCGATAGGGGTGGGGCTTTCTTT. Its translation: CSVEGDRGGAFF.

This clonotype rates as medium-sized (0.01 to 0.1%). The genes are TRBV12-3 or TRBV12-4 and TRBJ1-5; 9 bases are a match to TRBD1. This CDR3 has 15 residues. The V segment lost 5 bases and the J segment 7 bases; nucleotides outside the gene matches: 9. CDR3 coding DNA: TGTGCCAGCAGTGAAGACAGGGGGGAAGCGCAGCCCCAGCATTTT. It is translated as CASSEDRGEAQPQHF.

This clonotype is labeled medium-sized (0.01 to 0.1%). The rearrangement joins TRBV29-1 to TRBJ1-1, with D unresolved. This CDR3 is built from 15 residues. Germline lookup yields CDR1 SQVTM and CDR2 ANQGSEA. V was clipped by 5 bases and J by 0 bases, with 16 bases between them. DNA for the CDR3: TGCAGCGTTCCTGCCGGCAAGCCGATGAACACTGAAGCTTTCTTT. Protein product: CSVPAGKPMNTEAFF. Full variable domain (missing parts from reference TRBV29-1 and TRBJ1-1): SAVISQKPSRDICQRGTSLTIQCQVDSQVTMMFWYRQQPGQSLTLIATANQGSEATYESGFVIDKFPISRPNLTFSTLTVSNMSPEDSSIYLCSVPAGKPMNTEAFFGQGTRLTVV.

By sample fraction, this clonotype is large. The chain uses TRBV7-2 and TRBJ2-1; D is possibly TRBD1 or TRBD2 (5 bases each). There are 13 residues in the CDR3. In germline, CDR1 is SGHTA, CDR2 FQGNSA. The V end was cut by 4 bases, the J end by 6 bases, with 10 bases between. As DNA, the CDR3 is TGTGCCAGCAGCTCGGGACGGTTCAATGAGCAGTTCTTC. It is translated as CASSSGRFNEQFF.

CDR3 DNA: TGCAGCGCGCGGACAGAGGGCAAGGACACCGGGGAGCTGTTTTTT. Its translation is CSARTEGKDTGELFF. This chain joins TRBV29-1 and TRBJ2-2; D might be TRBD1 (6 bases). V was pared by 7 bases and J by 3 bases, with 18 bases between. The CDR3 is made up of 15 amino acids. The V gene's germline CDR1 is SQVTM and CDR2 ANQGSEA.

This clonotype was seen only a few times. This rearrangement joins TRBV7-8 to TRBJ2-1; 8 nucleotides align to TRBD2. CDR3 size: 16 residues. Germline CDR1 SGHVS, CDR2 FQNEAQ. Trimming took 1 base from V and 1 from J; bases not matched to a gene: 3. This CDR3 is CASSLGREESYNEQFF. CDR3 sequence (DNA): TGTGCCAGCAGCTTAGGGCGGGAGGAATCCTACAATGAGCAGTTCTTC.